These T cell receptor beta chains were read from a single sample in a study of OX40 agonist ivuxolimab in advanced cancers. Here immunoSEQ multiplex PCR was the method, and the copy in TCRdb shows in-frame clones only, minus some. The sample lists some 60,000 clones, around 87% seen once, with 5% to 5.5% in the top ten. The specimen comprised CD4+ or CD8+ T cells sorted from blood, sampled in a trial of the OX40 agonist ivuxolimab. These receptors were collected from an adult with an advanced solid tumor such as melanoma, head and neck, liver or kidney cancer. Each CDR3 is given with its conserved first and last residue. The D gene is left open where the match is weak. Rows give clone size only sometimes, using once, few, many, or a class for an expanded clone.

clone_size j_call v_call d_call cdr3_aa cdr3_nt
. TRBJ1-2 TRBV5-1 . CASSLGIGEYGYTF TGCGCCAGCAGCCTCGGAATAGGTGAATATGGCTACACCTTC
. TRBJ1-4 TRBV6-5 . CASSEGGSEKLFF TGTGCCAGCAGTGAAGGGGGGAGTGAAAAACTGTTTTTT
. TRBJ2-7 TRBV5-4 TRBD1 CASSSQGAYEQYF TGTGCCAGCAGCTCTCAGGGGGCCTACGAGCAGTACTTC
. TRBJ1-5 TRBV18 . CASSPPGGQPQHF TGTGCCAGCTCACCACCGGGAGGACAGCCCCAGCATTTT
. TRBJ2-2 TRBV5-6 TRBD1 CASRVTGANTGELFF TGTGCCAGCAGGGTGACAGGGGCGAACACCGGGGAGCTGTTTTTT
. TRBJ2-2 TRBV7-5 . CARSLLAAHGELFF TGTGCCAGAAGCTTACTAGCAGCACACGGGGAGCTGTTTTTT
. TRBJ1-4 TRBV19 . CASKGGFATNEKLFF TGTGCCAGCAAGGGGGGATTTGCAACTAATGAAAAACTGTTTTTT
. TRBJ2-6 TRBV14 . CASSQDWRDPASGANVLTF TGTGCCAGCAGCCAAGATTGGCGGGACCCGGCGAGTGGGGCCAACGTCCTGACTTTC
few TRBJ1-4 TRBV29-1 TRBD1 CSVGQGPGEKLFF TGCAGCGTGGGACAGGGGCCGGGTGAAAAACTGTTTTTT
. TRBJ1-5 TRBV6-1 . CASSATAYNQPQHF TGTGCCAGCAGTGCTACCGCCTATAATCAGCCCCAGCATTTT
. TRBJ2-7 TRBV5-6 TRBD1 CASSFLSSGQGVYEQYF TGTGCCAGCAGCTTTCTTTCCTCCGGACAGGGGGTTTACGAGCAGTACTTC
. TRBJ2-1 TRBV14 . CASSGPKVGTQFF TGTGCCAGCAGCGGACCAAAAGTGGGGACCCAGTTCTTC
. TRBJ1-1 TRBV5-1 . CASSHREDTEAFF TGCGCCAGCAGCCACAGGGAGGACACTGAAGCTTTCTTT
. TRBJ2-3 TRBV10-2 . CASSLRARSTDTQYF TGCGCCAGCAGCCTGAGGGCCAGGAGCACAGATACGCAGTATTTT
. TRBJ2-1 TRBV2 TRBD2 CASSKLAGGPYNEQFF TGTGCCAGCAGTAAACTAGCGGGAGGCCCCTACAATGAGCAGTTCTTC
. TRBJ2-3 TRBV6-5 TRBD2 CASSYVAGGPDTQYF TGTGCCAGCAGTTACGTAGCGGGGGGACCAGATACGCAGTATTTT
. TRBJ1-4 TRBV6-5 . CASSPRGRAEKLFF TGTGCCAGCAGCCCCAGGGGTAGGGCTGAAAAACTGTTTTTT
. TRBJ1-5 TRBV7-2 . CASSLWGGGGSNQPQHF TGTGCCAGCAGCTTATGGGGAGGGGGTGGCAGCAATCAGCCCCAGCATTTT
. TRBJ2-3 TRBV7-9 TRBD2 CASSLGGGRSTDTQYF TGTGCCAGCAGCTTAGGAGGCGGGAGGAGCACAGATACGCAGTATTTT
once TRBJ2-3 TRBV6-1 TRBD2 CASSESGGLGTDTQYF TGTGCCAGCAGTGAATCGGGAGGTCTGGGCACAGATACGCAGTATTTT
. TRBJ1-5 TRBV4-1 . CASSQAGGSNQPQHF TGCGCCAGCAGCCAAGCGGGCGGGTCCAATCAGCCCCAGCATTTT
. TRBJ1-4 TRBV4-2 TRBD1 CASSQRPGQGYEKLFF TGTGCCAGCAGCCAAAGACCGGGACAGGGGTATGAAAAACTGTTTTTT
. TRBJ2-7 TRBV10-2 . CASSRETYEQYF TGCGCCAGCAGTCGGGAGACCTACGAGCAGTACTTC
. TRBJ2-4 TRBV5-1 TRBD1 CASSPDRETKNIQYF TGCGCCAGCAGCCCGGACAGGGAGACCAAAAACATTCAGTACTTC
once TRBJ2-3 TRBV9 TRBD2 CASSVVPSGSPSTDTQYF TGTGCCAGCAGCGTAGTCCCTAGCGGGAGCCCCAGCACAGATACGCAGTATTTT
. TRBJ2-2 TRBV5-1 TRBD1 CARNPNFRTGANTGELFF TGCGCCAGAAACCCCAATTTTAGGACAGGTGCGAACACCGGGGAGCTGTTTTTT
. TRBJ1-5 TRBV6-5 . CASSSTGTNQPQHF TGTGCCAGCAGTTCCACAGGGACAAATCAGCCCCAGCATTTT
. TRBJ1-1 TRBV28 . CASSLSVRNTEAFF TGTGCCAGCAGTTTATCGGTGAGGAACACTGAAGCTTTCTTT
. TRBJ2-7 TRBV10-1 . CASSAPGRTYEQYF TGCGCCAGCAGTGCGCCGGGCCGTACCTACGAGCAGTACTTC
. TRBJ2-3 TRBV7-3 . CASSSIGDTQYF TGTGCCAGCAGCTCCATAGGAGATACGCAGTATTTT
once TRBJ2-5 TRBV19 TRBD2 CASTDSRGGSRETQYF TGTGCCAGTACCGATTCGAGGGGCGGGAGCCGGGAGACCCAGTACTTC
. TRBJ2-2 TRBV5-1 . CASSPRTVGGELFF TGCGCCAGCAGCCCCCGGACAGTGGGCGGGGAGCTGTTTTTT
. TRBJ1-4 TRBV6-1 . CASSLLVGGGEKLFF TGTGCCAGCAGCTTACTCGTTGGGGGCGGTGAAAAACTGTTTTTT
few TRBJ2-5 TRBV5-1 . CASSLRDQETQYF TGCGCCAGCAGCTTGAGGGACCAAGAGACCCAGTACTTC
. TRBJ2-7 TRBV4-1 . CASSQEPQTYEQYF TGCGCCAGCAGCCAAGAGCCCCAGACCTACGAGCAGTACTTC
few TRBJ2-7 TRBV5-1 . CASSLEIGIHEQYF TGCGCCAGCAGCTTGGAAATAGGGATCCACGAGCAGTACTTC
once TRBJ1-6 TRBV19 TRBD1 CASRDRHSPLHF TGTGCCTCCAGGGACAGGCATTCACCCCTCCACTTT
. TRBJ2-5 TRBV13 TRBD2 CASSSSGGAFQETQYF TGTGCCAGCAGCAGTAGCGGGGGGGCGTTTCAAGAGACCCAGTACTTC
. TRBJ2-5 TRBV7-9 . CASSLGGPEPQYF TGTGCCAGCAGCTTAGGGGGACCAGAGCCCCAGTACTTC
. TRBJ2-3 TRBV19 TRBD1 CASSRGTGKGTDTQYF TGTGCCAGTAGTAGAGGGACAGGGAAAGGCACAGATACGCAGTATTTT
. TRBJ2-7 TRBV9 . CASSETSTGGQYF TGTGCCAGCAGCGAAACCTCTACGGGGGGCCAGTACTTC
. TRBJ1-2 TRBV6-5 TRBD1 CASSQGVQFNGYTF TGTGCCAGCAGCCAGGGGGTACAGTTCAATGGCTACACCTTC